Sequencing of this TCR beta chain was carried out in a study of Graves' ophthalmopathy and Graves' hyperthyroidism. Whole-study results and caveats: A model of 13 signatures distinguished ophthalmopathy from stable hyperthyroidism at under 90% sensitivity and 81.08% specificity. Blood samples also showed most expanded thyroid clonotypes exceeding 0.001 frequency.

TCR beta CDR3 amplification used RNA transcripts. First-round RT-PCR with HTBI primers preceded a second-round multiplex PCR. TCRdb recomputed calls from the multiplex PCR reads with MiXCR, one row per CDR3 protein. The sample carries roughly 600,000 distinct CDR3 sequences, less than 45% recorded once. Comments on this clonotype: Its antigen is as yet unknown.

Hyperthyroidism was new, under 2 months, in patients aged 18 to 65. The germline CDR1 and CDR2 sequences are SQVTM and ANQGSEA. The CDR3 runs to 14 residues. Sequencing input: peripheral blood or thyroid tissue (not recorded which). The genes are TRBV29-1 and TRBJ2-3; TRBD2 agrees at 13 bases. The TCR comes from an adult man with Graves' hyperthyroidism. The CDR3 is CNTWTSGGADTQYF. The DNA for the CDR3 is TGCAACACCTGGACTAGCGGGGGTGCAGATACGCAGTATTTT.